The sequence of this TCR beta chain was determined in a study of CD4+ T cells in melanoma. Method: immunoSEQ multiplex PCR; TCRdb's copy keeps in-frame clones and lacks some. The table records around 100,000 clones, around 92% of them present only once. Per germline, CDR1 LGHNA and CDR2 YSLEER. V lost 1 base, J lost 7 bases, and 16 bases stayed unmatched. The CDR3 has 18 residues. Sequenced: peripheral blood. This sequence originates from a human donor with melanoma. V gene TRBV4-3 combines with J gene TRBJ2-1; the match to TRBD2 covers 7 bases. CDR3 region: CASSQARGLVGGVNEQFF. The CDR3 DNA sequence: TGCGCCAGCAGCCAAGCCCGCGGGCTAGTGGGAGGGGTAAATGAGCAGTTCTTC.